These 7 T cell receptor beta chains came from one sample sequenced in a study of neurological immune-mediated disorders. In TCRdb, the 5' RACE reads were re-called with MiXCR into one record per CDR3 protein. This table holds roughly 52,000 distinct CDR3 sequences, less than 4% found once. Sequencing input: PBMCs. Every receptor here comes from a man aged 55 to 70 with multiple sclerosis.

This clonotype was found many times. The chain carries TRBV20-1 and TRBJ1-2; 11 bases are a match to TRBD1. Trimming removed 5 bases from V and 5 bases from J; junction bases left unmatched: 7. There are 14 residues in the CDR3. Germline CDR1 and CDR2: DFQATT and SNEGSKA (reference sequence). The CDR3: CSAASGQGAYGYTF. CDR3 bases: TGCAGTGCTGCATCCGGACAGGGGGCGTATGGCTACACCTTC.

V usage is TRBV10-3 and J usage is TRBJ2-2; possibly TRBD1 or TRBD2 for D (5 bases each). CDR3 length equals 15 residues. V was clipped by 6 bases and J by 5 bases, with 16 bases between them. Germline V gene lookup returns CDR1 ENHRY and CDR2 SYGVKD. As DNA, the CDR3 is TGTGCCATCAGCTCCGCGGTTGGGGGTACCGGGGAGCTGTTTTTT. Translation: CAISSAVGGTGELFF.

This clonotype was counted many times. The gene calls are TRBV9 and TRBJ2-2; D is unresolved. In germline, CDR1 is SGDLS, CDR2 YYNGEE. Trimming took 0 bases from V and 4 from J, leaving 10 bases between them. The CDR3 sequence is 15 residues long. The CDR3 DNA follows: TGTGCCAGCAGCGTAGACCCCTATTCCACCGGGGAGCTGTTTTTT. It yields the protein CASSVDPYSTGELFF.

This clonotype was counted many times. The V gene is TRBV3-1, the J gene TRBJ1-1; D remains ambiguous. Looked up from germline, CDR1 is LGHDT and CDR2 is YNNKEL (reference sequence). This CDR3 comprises 13 residues. V shed 10 bases and J shed 3 bases, with 15 bases lying between them. CDR3 nucleotide sequence: TGTGCCACCTCTAATTCCGGGGACACTGAAGCTTTCTTT. It codes for CATSNSGDTEAFF. Using reference TRBV3-1 and TRBJ1-1 for the parts outside the CDR3, the full variable domain is DTAVSQTPKYLVTQMGNDKSIKCEQNLGHDTMYWYKQDSKKFLKIMFSYNNKELIINETVPNRFSPKSPDKAHLNLHINSLELGDSAVYFCATSNSGDTEAFFGQGTRLTVV.

The chain recombines TRBV20-1 with TRBJ2-1; TRBD2 aligns across 8 bases. The germline gives CDR1 DFQATT, CDR2 SNEGSKA (reference sequence). With 4 bases clipped from V and 9 bases from J, the junction kept 14 bases outside the gene matches. This CDR3 spans 15 amino acids. The CDR3 sequence: CSATLLAGTTREQFF. CDR3 DNA sequence: TGCAGTGCTACCCTTCTAGCGGGCACGACCCGTGAGCAGTTCTTC.

There are many counts of this clonotype. CDR3 DNA: TGCGCCAGCCATAGGTCGGCAACTAATGAAAAACTGTTTTTT. This encodes CASHRSATNEKLFF. The rearrangement joins TRBV5-1 to TRBJ1-4; no firm D call. The germline CDR1 and CDR2 sequences are SGHRS and YFSETQ. V gave up 7 bases and J gave up 0 bases, with 10 bases separating them. This CDR3 comprises 14 residues.

This clonotype has a count of ten or more. The gene calls are TRBV6-5 and TRBJ2-2; no reliable D call. V was trimmed by 1 base and J by 0 bases, leaving 12 bases between them. The germline V gene encodes CDR1 MNHEY and CDR2 SVGAGI. The CDR3 loop spans 17 amino acids. In nucleotides, the CDR3 is TGTGCCAGCAGTTACTTAACAGCCGATTCGAACACCGGGGAGCTGTTTTTT. It is translated as CASSYLTADSNTGELFF.